The following is a T cell receptor beta chain sequence with its context. Its antigen remains unknown. The data stem from a study of shared clonotypes between healthy human individuals. Study conclusions and caveats: Genetic and exposure-history diversity was limited by the few donors.

V lost 5 bases and J 4 bases, leaving 15 bases between the germline ends. CDR1 is SGHRS and CDR2 is YFSETQ in the germline V gene. The CDR3 is 14 amino acids. Memory CD4+ cells were the fraction left after CD45RA+ naive selection. Roughly 33,000 T cell genomes, or approximately 190 ng DNA, went into the sorted-subset replicate PCRs. The authors' processing: As immunoSEQ supplied junction-only sequences (without quality scores), filtering differed. Profiled with immunoSEQ multiplex PCR; TCRdb holds only in-frame clones, not every one. V and J calls and clone size are as listed in that table; D and trimming were resolved from the DNA. This table holds over a million clones, around three quarters found once.

This clonotype was sampled from a man aged 18 to 29 in good health. Some clones in this sample may be carry-over from other donors' samples. The chain uses TRBV5-1 and TRBJ1-1; possibly TRBD1 for D (5 bases). Sequenced input: memory CD4+ T cells from PBMCs. The subset here: CD45RA-negative fraction. The CDR3 DNA follows: TGCGCCAGCAGTTATGTAGGGGAGGTCACTGAAGCTTTCTTT. Residues: CASSYVGEVTEAFF.